This passage covers 28 T cell receptor beta chains from one sample sequenced in a study of CXCR3-negative and CXCR3-positive naive CD8 T cells. General study results and limits: CXCR3-positive naive cells had more hydrophobic TRB CDR3s than CXCR3-negative naive cells.

The TRB cDNA libraries were prepared by 5' RACE with UMI labels. TCRdb reworked the 5' RACE reads into one entry per CDR3 protein, no DNA. The sample spans 120,000 to 150,000 distinct CDR3 sequences; the ten largest clones claim about 0.27%. Their specific antigens are unknown. The sample consisted of naive CXCR3+ CD8+ T cells from blood. The subset is: CD45RO-CCR7+CD27+CD95- naive CD8+ T cells expressing CXCR3 (TNR3+). The receptors shown here come from a human donor in good health. Some clones in this sample may be carry-over from other donors' samples.

The chain links TRBV19 to TRBJ2-2. This CDR3 comprises 11 residues. The germline gives CDR1 LNHDA, CDR2 SQIVND (reference sequence). The CDR3 is CASIDTGELFF.

The V and J genes are TRBV29-1 and TRBJ2-7; TCRdb names TRBD1, which stays unverified in the absence of DNA. The length of the CDR3 is 12 residues. CDR1 and CDR2 (germline): SQVTM, ANQGSEA. The CDR3 spells CSVRDRDYEQYF.

The V and J genes are TRBV15 and TRBJ1-2. Germline V CDR1 and CDR2: LNHNV, YYDKDF (reference sequence). This CDR3 has 13 amino acids. This CDR3 is CATSALSGNGYTF.

The chain combines TRBV29-1 with TRBJ2-1. The CDR3 sequence is 11 residues long. Germline assignment: CDR1 SQVTM and CDR2 ANQGSEA. The CDR3 loop reads CSVAIGDEQFF.

The V gene is TRBV7-3, the J gene TRBJ2-1; TCRdb calls TRBD2, which cannot be checked without DNA. The CDR3 is 20 residues long. Germline assignment: CDR1 SGHTA and CDR2 FQGTGA. The CDR3: CASSLQMGLAGGTGYNEQFF.

The genes are TRBV10-3 and TRBJ2-5; TCRdb lists TRBD2, though no DNA is available to test this call. CDR1 is ENHRY and CDR2 is SYGVKD in the germline V gene. The CDR3 spans 17 residues. This CDR3 is CAISEPEAGVVGETQYF.

The gene calls are TRBV11-3 and TRBJ2-1; the D call of TRBD2 rests on TCRdb alone, since no DNA is present to check it. Looked up from germline, CDR1 is SGHNT and CDR2 is YENEEA. CDR3 length: 13 residues. This CDR3 is CASSSTSADEQFF.

The chain's CDR3 is CATSDWTASTGELFF. The chain is built from TRBV24-1 and TRBJ2-2; TCRdb's assignment of TRBD1 cannot be checked, as there is no DNA. Germline V CDR1 and CDR2: KGHDR, SFDVKD. The CDR3 loop spans 15 amino acids.

V and J are TRBV29-1 and TRBJ2-1; TCRdb picks TRBD2, but there is no DNA to check that call. CDR1 and CDR2 (germline): SQVTM, ANQGSEA. The CDR3 is 17 residues long. CDR3 sequence reads: CSVSGTSGSQSENEQFF.

This CDR3 is CASSPRAGDNQPQHF. The chain has TRBV4-3 and TRBJ1-5; the D call from TCRdb, TRBD1, cannot be confirmed without DNA. This CDR3 is 15 amino acids long. The germline CDR1 and CDR2 sequences are LGHNA and YSLEER.

The gene calls are TRBV2 and TRBJ2-2; no DNA is available, so the TRBD1 call from TCRdb remains unchecked. The CDR3 sequence is 16 residues long. The V gene's germline CDR1 is SNHLY and CDR2 FYNNEI. CDR3 residues: CASSDWRGANTGELFF. The full variable domain, in which reference TRBV2 and TRBJ2-2 provide the parts outside the CDR3, is EPEVTQTPSHQVTQMGQEVILRCVPISNHLYFYWYRQILGQKVEFLVSFYNNEISEKSEIFDDQFSVERPDGSNFTLKIRSTKLEDSAMYFCASSDWRGANTGELFFGEGSRLTVL.

This chain uses TRBV28 with TRBJ2-7. This CDR3 spans 13 amino acids. Germline V lookup: CDR1 MDHEN, CDR2 SYDVKM. CDR3 residues: CASSLRGVYEQYF.

The chain combines TRBV12-3 or TRBV12-4 with TRBJ2-1. This CDR3 contains 15 residues. The CDR3 reads CASSDQPDPHSEQFF.

The J gene is TRBJ2-7, the V gene TRBV14; TCRdb reports TRBD1, a call that lacks DNA to check it against. This CDR3 region has 13 residues. The germline gives CDR1 SGHDN, CDR2 FVKESK. CDR3: CASSQDPGDEQYF.

The CDR3 protein is CASTTGALYEQYF. The chain has TRBV18 and TRBJ2-7; TCRdb's D gene call, TRBD1, goes unchecked for lack of DNA. The CDR3 covers 13 residues. CDR1 KGHSH and CDR2 LQKENI come from the germline V gene.

The chain joins TRBV5-1 to TRBJ2-7; the TCRdb call, TRBD2, lacks DNA for checking. Germline CDR1 is SGHRS and CDR2 is YFSETQ. This CDR3 region has 15 residues. The CDR3 spells CASRISGGRSYEQYF.

CDR3 region: CASSLGAGGGFEQFF. This chain joins TRBV7-6 and TRBJ2-1; TCRdb calls TRBD1, which cannot be checked without DNA. Germline lookup yields CDR1 SGHVS and CDR2 FNYEAQ. CDR3 length: 15 amino acids. Full variable domain (remainder filled in from reference TRBV7-6 and TRBJ2-1): GAGVSQSPRYKVTKRGQDVALRCDPISGHVSLYWYRQALGQGPEFLTYFNYEAQQDKSGLPNDRFSAERPEGSISTLTIQRTEQRDSAMYRCASSLGAGGGFEQFFGPGTRLTVL.

The V and J genes are TRBV5-1 and TRBJ2-1; TCRdb's assignment of TRBD2 cannot be checked, as there is no DNA. The CDR3 spans 16 residues. Germline V gene data show CDR1 as SGHRS and CDR2 as YFSETQ. The CDR3 sequence: CASMVSGQSSYNEQFF. The full variable domain, completed using reference TRBV5-1 and TRBJ2-1, is KAGVTQTPRYLIKTRGQQVTLSCSPISGHRSVSWYQQTPGQGLQFLFEYFSETQRNKGNFPGRFSGRQFSNSRSEMNVSTLELGDSALYLCASMVSGQSSYNEQFFGPGTRLTVL.

The chain uses TRBV7-9 and TRBJ1-1; the TCRdb call, TRBD1, lacks DNA for checking. This CDR3 spans 14 amino acids. Looked up from germline, CDR1 is SEHNR and CDR2 is FQNEAQ (reference sequence). This CDR3 reads CATTGGGGDTEAFF.

This rearrangement joins TRBV20-1 to TRBJ1-5. The germline CDR1 and CDR2 sequences are DFQATT and SNEGSKA (reference sequence). The CDR3 runs 13 residues. The CDR3 loop reads CSASGRGDQPQHF.

The genes are TRBV9 and TRBJ1-1; without DNA, the TCRdb call of TRBD1 cannot be checked. CDR3 size: 15 residues. Germline loops: CDR1 SGDLS, CDR2 YYNGEE. CDR3 amino acids: CASSVEEDQGTEAFF.

The V gene is TRBV12-3 or TRBV12-4, the J gene TRBJ1-2. The CDR3 contains 13 residues. The CDR3 protein is CASSLSEDYGYTF.

The CDR3 spells CSARDFVSGGPVGYEQYF. The V gene is TRBV20-1, the J gene TRBJ2-7; without DNA, the TCRdb call of TRBD2 cannot be checked. The CDR3 runs to 18 residues. CDR1 is DFQATT and CDR2 is SNEGSKA in the germline V gene (reference sequence).

The J gene is TRBJ1-1, the V gene TRBV5-1. Germline CDR1 SGHRS, CDR2 YFSETQ. The CDR3 sequence is 13 residues long. CDR3 loop: CASSSTVNTEAFF.

This chain joins TRBV9 and TRBJ2-7; TCRdb designates TRBD1, a call that cannot be tested without DNA. The CDR3 sequence is 13 residues long. Per germline, CDR1 SGDLS and CDR2 YYNGEE. CDR3 region: CASSPFGAGEQYF.

This rearrangement joins TRBV6-5 to TRBJ1-1. Per the germline V gene, CDR1 is MNHEY and CDR2 is SVGAGI. The CDR3 contains 13 residues. CDR3 sequence reads: CTSRHGVGTEAFF.

The chain uses TRBV14 and TRBJ1-2; TCRdb picks TRBD1, but there is no DNA to check that call. The V gene's germline CDR1 is SGHDN and CDR2 FVKESK. The CDR3 is 13 residues long. This chain's CDR3 is CASSQAGNYGYTF.

J is TRBJ2-4 and V is TRBV5-1; TCRdb's assignment of TRBD1 cannot be checked, as there is no DNA. CDR1 and CDR2 from the germline V gene are SGHRS and YFSETQ. This CDR3 contains 15 residues. CDR3 loop: CASSPSGGAKNIQYF.